These 29 T cell receptor beta chains share one sample of origin, sequenced in a study of shared clonotypes between healthy human individuals. Method: immunoSEQ multiplex PCR; TCRdb's copy keeps in-frame clones and lacks some. The table lists about 1.1 million clones, approximately 80% of them singletons. Sample: memory CD4+ T cells from PBMCs. Subset here: CD45RA-negative fraction. Source of these receptors: a man aged 18 to 29 in good health. Some clones in this sample may be carry-over from other donors' samples.

Regarding this clone: Different DNA sequences within this sample yield the same CDR3. The rearrangement joins TRBV6-5 to TRBJ2-7, with 10 nucleotides matching TRBD1. V trimming: 2 bases; J trimming: 4 bases; junction bases outside the gene matches: 8. Germline CDR1 reads MNHEY; CDR2 reads SVGAGI. This CDR3 spans 16 amino acids. This CDR3 reads CASSYLRTGGSYEQYF. The CDR3 nucleotides read TGTGCCAGCAGTTACCTTCGGACAGGGGGTAGTTACGAGCAGTACTTC.

The genes are TRBV2 and TRBJ2-1; tentatively, D is TRBD2 (6 bases). Trimming removed 8 bases from V and 0 bases from J, with 14 bases in between. CDR1 and CDR2 from the germline V gene are SNHLY and FYNNEI. The CDR3 covers 15 residues. The DNA of the CDR3 is TGTGCCAGCGGGGCCCGGGGGTCCTCCTACAATGAGCAGTTCTTC. Translating it yields CASGARGSSYNEQFF.

The chain is built from TRBV19 and TRBJ2-1; a weak D match, TRBD2 (5 bases). There are 15 residues in the CDR3. Germline-derived CDR1 and CDR2 are LNHDA and SQIVND (reference sequence). Trimming cost V 3 bases and J 6 bases, with 15 bases left between them. CDR3: CASSMPSGGFNEQFF. CDR3 in DNA: TGTGCCAGTAGTATGCCGTCCGGCGGGTTCAATGAGCAGTTCTTC. The full variable domain, completed using reference TRBV19 and TRBJ2-1, is DGGITQSPKYLFRKEGQNVTLSCEQNLNHDAMYWYRQDPGQGLRLIYYSQIVNDFQKGDIAEGYSVSREKKESFPLTVTSAQKNPTAFYLCASSMPSGGFNEQFFGPGTRLTVL.

The V gene is TRBV5-1, the J gene TRBJ2-1; 10 bases map to TRBD2. Germline loops: CDR1 SGHRS, CDR2 YFSETQ. CDR3 length equals 15 residues. Trimming took 2 bases from V and 3 from J; bases not matched to a gene: 2. The CDR3: CASSFASGSYNEQFF. CDR3 sequence (DNA): TGCGCCAGCAGCTTCGCTAGCGGGAGCTACAATGAGCAGTTCTTC.

This rearrangement joins TRBV2 to TRBJ1-5; TRBD1 might be the D (5 bases). The CDR3 contains 14 residues. Trimming took off 4 bases at V and 3 bases at J, with 10 bases between the two ends. CDR1 SNHLY and CDR2 FYNNEI come from the germline V gene. DNA for the CDR3: TGTGCCAGCAGTGTTCAGGGTCCCAATCAGCCCCAGCATTTT. Residues: CASSVQGPNQPQHF.

This chain connects TRBV4-1 to TRBJ1-1, with a possible D match to TRBD1 (5 bases). V dropped 4 bases and J dropped 2 bases, with 23 bases sitting between them. The CDR3 is made up of 18 amino acids. Germline CDR1 and CDR2: MGHRA and YSYEKL. CDR3 DNA sequence: TGCGCCAGCAGCCTGGAAAGGGACGGCGTAATGTATAACACTGAAGCTTTCTTT. Residues: CASSLERDGVMYNTEAFF.

The gene calls are TRBV5-4 and TRBJ2-7; 9 nucleotides match TRBD1. Trimming removed 4 bases from V and 5 bases from J; junction bases left unmatched: 4. The CDR3 spans 13 residues. Per germline, CDR1 SGHNT and CDR2 YYREEE (reference sequence). The CDR3 nucleotides are TGTGCCAGCAGCCCAACAGGGGGCGACGAGCAGTACTTC. Translation gives CASSPTGGDEQYF.

In the case of this clone: One end of the junction is discordant with germline, which a read error may explain. The V gene is TRBV5-1, the J gene TRBJ2-1; 13 bases agree with TRBD2. Germline V lookup: CDR1 SGHRS, CDR2 YFSETQ. The CDR3 spans 13 residues. In DNA, the CDR3 is TGCGCCAGCAGCACCGGGACTAGCGGGGCCCTAATCTTC. Its translation: CASSTGTSGALIF.

The rearrangement links TRBV9 to TRBJ1-3; D possibly corresponds to TRBD1 (5 bases). This CDR3 contains 15 residues. Germline CDR1 SGDLS, CDR2 YYNGEE. The V and J ends lost 3 bases and 0 bases respectively, with 10 bases between them. The CDR3 protein is CASSARTSSGNTIYF. For the CDR3, the DNA is TGTGCCAGCAGCGCCAGGACAAGCTCTGGAAACACCATATATTTT. Variable domain in full (rest from reference TRBV9 and TRBJ1-3): DSGVTQTPKHLITATGQRVTLRCSPRSGDLSVYWYQQSLDQGLQFLIQYYNGEERAKGNILERFSAQQFPDLHSELNLSSLELGDSALYFCASSARTSSGNTIYFGEGSWLTVV.

This chain links TRBV30 with TRBJ2-7; D perhaps matches TRBD1 (6 bases). Germline CDR1 GTSNPN, CDR2 SVGIG (reference sequence). Trimming pared 5 bases from V and 1 base from J, leaving 15 bases between. The CDR3 consists of 14 residues. The CDR3 region has the DNA TGTGCCTGGGGAGAGGGGACATTATCCTACGAGCAGTACTTC. Its translation is CAWGEGTLSYEQYF.

The V gene is TRBV4-1, the J gene TRBJ2-3; TRBD2 matches at 12 bases. Looked up from germline, CDR1 is MGHRA and CDR2 is YSYEKL. V was clipped by 4 bases and J by 5 bases; unmatched bases: 7. This CDR3 has 16 residues. This CDR3 is CASSRSSGRAEDTQYF. CDR3 nucleotide sequence: TGCGCCAGCAGCCGGTCTAGCGGGAGGGCCGAAGATACGCAGTATTTT.

V usage is TRBV18 and J usage is TRBJ1-1; D is possibly TRBD1 (5 bases). V lost 6 bases and J lost 1, with 12 bases in between. This CDR3 contains 14 residues. CDR1 and CDR2 (germline): KGHSH, LQKENI. CDR3 protein: CASSGANSNTEAFF. In DNA, the CDR3 is TGTGCCAGCTCCGGGGCAAATTCGAACACTGAAGCTTTCTTT. The full variable domain, in which reference TRBV18 and TRBJ1-1 provide the parts outside the CDR3, is NAGVMQNPRHLVRRRGQEARLRCSPMKGHSHVYWYRQLPEEGLKFMVYLQKENIIDESGMPKERFSAEFPKEGPSILRIQQVVRGDSAAYFCASSGANSNTEAFFGQGTRLTVV.

The rearrangement links TRBV4-1 to TRBJ2-2; 7 positions match TRBD2. With V trimmed by 2 bases and J by 1 base, 7 bases remained unmatched. The CDR3 loop spans 17 amino acids. Germline CDR1 reads MGHRA; CDR2 reads YSYEKL. Here the CDR3 DNA reads TGCGCCAGCAGCCAAAGTGGGGTAGCGGGGAACACCGGGGAGCTGTTTTTT. Translating it yields CASSQSGVAGNTGELFF.

The V and J genes are TRBV5-1 and TRBJ2-7; D is possibly TRBD2 (6 bases). The V end lost 4 bases, the J end lost 4 bases, and 15 bases lay between the germline ends. This CDR3 has 14 residues. Germline-derived CDR1 and CDR2 are SGHRS and YFSETQ. CDR3 coding DNA: TGCGCCAGCAGCGGCGGGACTCCCCAGTACGAGCAGTACTTC. It codes for CASSGGTPQYEQYF.

A few counts support this clone. This chain joins TRBV28 and TRBJ2-4; TRBD1 is a possible D gene (6 bases). V was pared by 2 bases and J by 1 base, with 6 bases between. CDR3 length equals 14 residues. Germline V gene lookup returns CDR1 MDHEN and CDR2 SYDVKM. CDR3 in DNA: TGTGCCAGCAGTTTAACAGGGGCCAAAAACATTCAGTACTTC. Its protein product is CASSLTGAKNIQYF.

This clone was counted many times. Additional DNA sequences in this sample encode the identical CDR3. The rearrangement uses TRBV28 and TRBJ1-2, with 7 bases fitting TRBD1. Germline-derived CDR1 and CDR2 are MDHEN and SYDVKM. V trimming: 6 bases; J trimming: 8 bases; junction bases outside the gene matches: 15. The CDR3 covers 15 residues. The CDR3 protein is CASSPSRGQGRGYTF. The DNA of the CDR3 is TGTGCCAGCAGCCCCTCAAGGGGGCAGGGTAGAGGCTACACCTTC.

The chain combines TRBV2 with TRBJ1-4; no clear D gene. The CDR3 extends over 11 amino acids. V was clipped by 8 bases and J by 7 bases, with 8 bases between them. Germline lookup yields CDR1 SNHLY and CDR2 FYNNEI. The CDR3 DNA reads as TGTGCCAGCCGAGGTAGTGAAAAACTGTTTTTT. Its translation is CASRGSEKLFF.

The chain employs TRBV14 and TRBJ2-3; the match to TRBD2 covers 7 bases. This CDR3 contains 17 residues. The germline V gene has CDR1 SGHDN and CDR2 FVKESK. Losses at the gene ends were 3 bases for V and 4 bases for J; bases not matched to a gene: 13. Here the CDR3 reads CASSQALGAGTADTQYF. The CDR3 region has the DNA TGTGCCAGCAGCCAGGCCTTGGGAGCGGGAACGGCAGATACGCAGTATTTT.

The rearrangement uses TRBV4-2 and TRBJ1-4; a weak D match, TRBD1 (6 bases). From germline, CDR1 is LGHNA and CDR2 YNFKEQ. The CDR3 is 15 residues long. Trimming shortened V by 3 bases and J by 8 bases, and 16 bases separated the two germline ends. The CDR3 DNA reads as TGTGCCAGCAGCCAGCCTGGGGGGCGGTACGAAAAACTGTTTTTT. Protein: CASSQPGGRYEKLFF.

This clone was picked up one time. The V and J genes are TRBV29-1 and TRBJ2-3; D is possibly TRBD1 (6 bases). This CDR3 is built from 15 residues. The V gene lost 7 bases and the J gene lost 4 bases, with 21 bases spanning the gap. Germline lookup yields CDR1 SQVTM and CDR2 ANQGSEA. The CDR3 region has the DNA TGCAGCGCGGTCGGGCTCATACAGGGTGCAGATACGCAGTATTTT. It specifies CSAVGLIQGADTQYF.

For this clone: Just one base apart from a much larger clone, this may be a read error. The same CDR3 also results from other DNA sequences found in this sample. V gene TRBV9 combines with J gene TRBJ1-4; TRBD1 aligns across 8 bases. J lost 0 bases, V lost 3 bases, and 1 base had no gene match. The CDR3 has 15 amino acids. Germline lookup yields CDR1 SGDLS and CDR2 YYNGEE. CDR3 residues: CASSATGATNEKLFF. CDR3 sequence (DNA): TGTGCCAGCAGCGCGACAGGGGCAACTAATGAAAAACTGTTTTTT.

The CDR3 loop reads CASSEQGGLNTEAFF. The CDR3 DNA sequence: TGTGCCAGCAGTGAACAGGGAGGACTGAACACTGAAGCTTTCTTT. The rearrangement uses TRBV6-4 and TRBJ1-1; the D gene is possibly TRBD1 (6 bases). With 3 bases removed from V and 0 bases from J, the gap between germline ends came to 11 bases. This CDR3 is built from 15 residues. Germline CDR1 reads MRHNA; CDR2 reads SNTAGT.

J is TRBJ2-7 and V is TRBV7-2; possible D gene TRBD2, 5 bases. CDR1 SGHTA and CDR2 FQGNSA come from the germline V gene. V lost 5 bases to trimming and J lost 7 bases, with 12 bases between them. This CDR3 is built from 12 residues. The CDR3 region is CASSPSRGEQYF. The DNA for the CDR3 is TGTGCCAGCAGCCCCTCCCGCGGGGAGCAGTACTTC.

This clone was picked up a small number of times. The chain links TRBV7-9 to TRBJ1-1; 10 nucleotides line up with TRBD1. The CDR3 contains 17 residues. V shed 5 bases, J shed 2 bases, and the junction held 11 bases outside the gene matches. The V gene's germline CDR1 is SEHNR and CDR2 FQNEAQ (reference sequence). Here the CDR3 DNA reads TGTGCCAGCAGCCCTACCCCCGGGACAGGGGATAACACTGAAGCTTTCTTT. It codes for CASSPTPGTGDNTEAFF.

A few counts support this clone. Relative to the germline gene, one junction end is altered; a read error may explain this. The CDR3 DNA follows: TGTGCCAGCAGTCAAAATGTAGCTGGTAACACCATATATTTT. Translating it yields CASSQNVAGNTIYF. J is TRBJ1-3 and V is TRBV9; D is ambiguous. Germline V gene sequence: CDR1 SGDLS, CDR2 YYNGEE. This CDR3 is built from 14 residues.

The chain recombines TRBV7-9 with TRBJ2-2; a possible D gene is TRBD2 (7 bases). The CDR3 runs to 15 residues. Germline V CDR1 and CDR2: SEHNR, FQNEAQ (reference sequence). V lost 10 bases and J 4 bases, leaving 19 bases between the germline ends. The DNA of the CDR3 is TGTGCCACAACCCCCCACAGGGAGGGCACCGGGGAGCTGTTTTTT. Translating it yields CATTPHREGTGELFF.

The gene calls are TRBV28 and TRBJ2-7; D is perhaps TRBD1 or TRBD2 (7 bases each). The CDR3 contains 11 residues. CDR1 is MDHEN, CDR2 SYDVKM, per germline. Trimming took 5 bases from V and 9 from J, leaving 11 bases between them. The CDR3 region is CASSPGGVQYF. DNA of the CDR3: TGTGCCAGCAGTCCAGGGGGGGTGCAGTACTTC. The complete variable domain, with remaining parts taken from reference TRBV28 and TRBJ2-7, reads DVKVTQSSRYLVKRTGEKVFLECVQDMDHENMFWYRQDPGLGLRLIYFSYDVKMKEKGDIPEGYSVSREKKERFSLILESASTNQTSMYLCASSPGGVQYFGPGTRLTVT.

In regard to this clone: Different DNA sequences within this sample yield the same CDR3. J is TRBJ2-3 and V is TRBV6-5; D perhaps matches TRBD2 (7 bases). V lost 5 bases and J lost 3, with 12 bases in between. Per germline, CDR1 MNHEY and CDR2 SVGAGI. The CDR3 length is 14 residues. CDR3 DNA sequence: TGTGCCAGCAGTCCCGGGGGGCGAACAGATACGCAGTATTTT. Translated: CASSPGGRTDTQYF.

The chain carries TRBV5-4 and TRBJ1-1, with D perhaps TRBD1 (6 bases). Trimming removed 4 bases from V and 11 bases from J, with 27 bases in between. Germline values: CDR1 SGHNT, CDR2 YYREEE (reference sequence). The CDR3 sequence is 16 residues long. CDR3 protein: CASSPGQLLRGVGAFF. As DNA, the CDR3 is TGTGCCAGCAGCCCTGGACAGCTTCTCCGAGGGGTCGGTGCTTTCTTT.